This T cell receptor (beta chain) was sequenced in a study of preoperative IRX-2 immunotherapy in early breast cancer. Trimming left V 6 bases short and J 6 bases short, with 8 bases between. Germline-derived CDR1 and CDR2 are MNHGY and SAAAGT. CDR3 size: 12 residues. Treatment: preoperative locoregional IRX-2 cytokine immunotherapy. Preoperative locoregional IRX-2 cytokine immunotherapy was tested in the phase Ib source study. This table comes from immunoSEQ multiplex PCR, and its TCRdb copy is limited to in-frame clones, with some not included. The data show approximately 4,000 clones, roughly two thirds seen once.

The sequenced sample was tumor tissue, obtained after IRX-2 immunotherapy. This chain links TRBV6-8 with TRBJ2-2; D is perhaps TRBD1 (6 bases). The sequence was collected from a human donor with breast cancer. The CDR3 DNA sequence: TGTGCCAGCAGCAACAGGGCCGGGGAGCTGTTTTTT. Translation: CASSNRAGELFF.